A single sample gave rise to the 17 T cell receptor beta chains below, sequenced in a study of response to subunit inactivated influenza vaccine. MiXCR was run by TCRdb on the RT-PCR reads, yielding one entry per CDR3 protein. The sample contains roughly 700,000 distinct CDR3 sequences, about 15% of which appear only once. This material consisted of PBMCs from blood, taken approximately 15 days before vaccination. These TCRs come from a man aged 45-60 years who received an inactivated influenza vaccine.

This clonotype came up many times. V gene TRBV12-3 or TRBV12-4 combines with J gene TRBJ1-2; D is uncertain. The CDR3 extends over 15 amino acids. The ends were cut back, 2 bases at V and 2 bases at J, with 12 bases in the middle. CDR3 DNA: TGTGCCAGCAGTTTACAAGTTACATCAAACTATGGCTACACCTTC. Its protein product is CASSLQVTSNYGYTF.

This chain joins TRBV9 and TRBJ2-1, with unresolved D. The CDR3 is 15 residues long. The germline V gene has CDR1 SGDLS and CDR2 YYNGEE. V lost 0 bases to trimming and J lost 6 bases, with 13 bases between them. Here the CDR3 reads CASSVEVVKGNEQFF. CDR3 DNA: TGTGCCAGCAGCGTAGAAGTCGTGAAGGGCAATGAGCAGTTCTTC.

The chain recombines TRBV12-3 or TRBV12-4 with TRBJ1-3; 7 positions match TRBD1. This CDR3 is built from 14 residues. V dropped 6 bases and J dropped 6; count of bases not matched to a gene: 8. The CDR3: CASSLQGNINTIYF. In DNA, the CDR3 is TGTGCCAGCAGCTTACAGGGGAACATAAACACCATATATTTT.

The V call is TRBV11-2, the J call TRBJ1-6; 7 bases line up with TRBD1. Trimming took 4 bases from V and 7 from J; bases not matched to a gene: 7. CDR1 and CDR2 from the germline V gene are SGHAT and FQNNGV. This CDR3 has 15 residues. CDR3 sequence reads: CASSYTGASNSPLHF. For the CDR3, the DNA is TGTGCCAGCAGCTATACAGGGGCTTCGAATTCACCCCTCCACTTT. Full variable domain (remainder filled in from reference TRBV11-2 and TRBJ1-6): EAGVAQSPRYKIIEKRQSVAFWCNPISGHATLYWYQQILGQGPKLLIQFQNNGVVDDSQLPKDRFSAERLKGVDSTLKIQPAKLEDSAVYLCASSYTGASNSPLHFGNGTRLTVT.

J is TRBJ2-1 and V is TRBV7-8, with 12 positions matching TRBD2. V was clipped by 5 bases and J by 3 bases; unmatched bases: 5. The CDR3 runs 16 residues. CDR1 is SGHVS, CDR2 FQNEAQ, per germline. The chain's CDR3 is CASSQGLAGFYNEQFF. Here the CDR3 DNA reads TGTGCCAGCAGCCAGGGACTAGCGGGCTTCTACAATGAGCAGTTCTTC.

V and J are TRBV2 and TRBJ2-5, with TRBD1 identical over 8 bases. Germline loops: CDR1 SNHLY, CDR2 FYNNEI. The CDR3 has 14 amino acids. V trimming: 7 bases; J trimming: 4 bases; junction bases outside the gene matches: 8. DNA of the CDR3: TGTGCCAGCAAAAGTCTACAGGGGGGAGAGACCCAGTACTTC. Its translation is CASKSLQGGETQYF.

The genes are TRBV6-2 or TRBV6-3 and TRBJ2-7, with D possibly called TRBD1 or TRBD2 (5 bases each). The CDR3 consists of 15 residues. Trimming pared 0 bases from V and 8 bases from J, leaving 17 bases between. The V gene's germline CDR1 is MNHEY and CDR2 SVGEGT. The CDR3 region has the DNA TGTGCCAGCAGTTACTCTGGGACCCCCACAAGGAAGCAGTACTTC. Residues: CASSYSGTPTRKQYF.

This clonotype has a handful of counts. The chain recombines TRBV7-3 with TRBJ2-3, with 13 bases lining up with TRBD2. Trimming took 3 bases from V and 0 from J; bases not matched to a gene: 6. The germline V gene has CDR1 SGHTA and CDR2 FQGTGA. This CDR3 spans 18 amino acids. CDR3 in amino acids: CASSFSLGLAGSTDTQYF. As DNA, the CDR3 is TGTGCCAGCAGCTTTTCCCTGGGACTAGCGGGGAGCACAGATACGCAGTATTTT.

In this sample, this clonotype turned up a few times. The chain employs TRBV4-2 and TRBJ1-1; possibly TRBD1 for D (6 bases). This CDR3 spans 12 amino acids. V lost 5 bases and J 4 bases, leaving 8 bases between the germline ends. The germline CDR1 and CDR2 sequences are LGHNA and YNFKEQ. The CDR3, as DNA: TGTGCCAGCAGCATAGGGGGCACTGAAGCTTTCTTT. Its translation: CASSIGGTEAFF.

The chain combines TRBV15 with TRBJ2-1; D might be TRBD2 (5 bases). CDR1 is LNHNV and CDR2 is YYDKDF in the germline V gene (reference sequence). The germline V and J ends were trimmed by 1 base and 2 bases, with 12 bases remaining between them. The CDR3 extends over 16 amino acids. CDR3 region: CATSRVATTTYNEQFF. The CDR3 region has the DNA TGTGCCACCAGCAGAGTTGCGACTACAACCTACAATGAGCAGTTCTTC. The full variable domain, completed using reference TRBV15 and TRBJ2-1, is DAMVIQNPRYQVTQFGKPVTLSCSQTLNHNVMYWYQQKSSQAPKLLFHYYDKDFNNEADTPDNFQSRRPNTSFCFLDIRSPGLGDTAMYLCATSRVATTTYNEQFFGPGTRLTVL.

This chain joins TRBV6-1 and TRBJ1-2; tentatively, D is TRBD1 (5 bases). The CDR3 loop spans 18 amino acids. V was clipped by 3 bases and J by 2 bases, with 22 bases between them. The germline gives CDR1 MNHNS, CDR2 SASEGT. In DNA, the CDR3 is TGTGCCAGCAGTGACCAAGGACATTCAAGGGGACTGAACTATGGCTACACCTTC. This codes for CASSDQGHSRGLNYGYTF.

This clonotype appeared a few times. This sequence joins TRBV27 and TRBJ2-5; tentative D call: TRBD2 (5 bases). V shed 4 bases and J shed 1 base, with 10 bases lying between them. Per the germline V gene, CDR1 is MNHEY and CDR2 is SMNVEV (reference sequence). This CDR3 is 14 amino acids long. This chain's CDR3 is CASSYQRAQETQYF. CDR3 coding DNA: TGTGCCAGCAGTTATCAGAGGGCCCAAGAGACCCAGTACTTC.

The chain combines TRBV4-3 with TRBJ2-7, with 10 bases fitting TRBD1. Germline V gene lookup returns CDR1 LGHNA and CDR2 YSLEER. This CDR3 has 16 residues. J lost 4 bases, V lost 0 bases, and 6 bases had no gene match. The CDR3 protein is CASSQDYRDRGYEQYF. Written as DNA, the CDR3 is TGCGCCAGCAGCCAAGATTACAGGGACAGGGGTTACGAGCAGTACTTC.

This chain links TRBV2 with TRBJ2-1, with D possibly being TRBD2 (5 bases). CDR3 length equals 15 residues. CDR1 is SNHLY, CDR2 FYNNEI, per germline. The V end lost 5 bases, the J end lost 3 bases, and 14 bases lay between the germline ends. The CDR3: CASSFPPGIYNEQFF. The CDR3, as DNA: TGTGCCAGCAGTTTTCCCCCCGGGATCTACAATGAGCAGTTCTTC. Variable domain in full (rest from reference TRBV2 and TRBJ2-1): EPEVTQTPSHQVTQMGQEVILRCVPISNHLYFYWYRQILGQKVEFLVSFYNNEISEKSEIFDDQFSVERPDGSNFTLKIRSTKLEDSAMYFCASSFPPGIYNEQFFGPGTRLTVL.

The CDR3: CASSQAPGGSYEQYF. For the CDR3, the DNA is TGTGCCAGCAGCCAGGCCCCGGGAGGGTCCTACGAGCAGTACTTC. This rearrangement joins TRBV14 to TRBJ2-7; the match to TRBD2 covers 8 bases. This CDR3 region has 15 residues. Germline values: CDR1 SGHDN, CDR2 FVKESK. J lost 1 base, V lost 3 bases, and 5 bases had no gene match. The complete variable domain, with remaining parts taken from reference TRBV14 and TRBJ2-7, reads EAGVTQFPSHSVIEKGQTVTLRCDPISGHDNLYWYRRVMGKEIKFLLHFVKESKQDESGMPNNRFLAERTGGTYSTLKVQPAELEDSGVYFCASSQAPGGSYEQYFGPGTRLTVT.

This clonotype was counted between two and nine times. V is TRBV20-1 and J is TRBJ1-6; 8 positions match TRBD1. This CDR3 spans 14 amino acids. The V gene end was trimmed by 2 bases and the J gene end by 9 bases; junction bases not matched to a gene: 6. Germline lookup yields CDR1 DFQATT and CDR2 SNEGSKA (reference sequence). CDR3 loop: CSARPGGPGSPLHF. The CDR3, as DNA: TGCAGTGCTAGACCAGGGGGCCCGGGTTCACCCCTCCACTTT.

The rearrangement links TRBV12-3 or TRBV12-4 to TRBJ2-7; D not resolved. The V end was cut by 6 bases, the J end by 6 bases, with 12 bases between. The CDR3 contains 12 residues. This chain's CDR3 is CASSPNTFEQYF. Written as DNA, the CDR3 is TGTGCCAGCAGCCCCAACACGTTCGAGCAGTACTTC.